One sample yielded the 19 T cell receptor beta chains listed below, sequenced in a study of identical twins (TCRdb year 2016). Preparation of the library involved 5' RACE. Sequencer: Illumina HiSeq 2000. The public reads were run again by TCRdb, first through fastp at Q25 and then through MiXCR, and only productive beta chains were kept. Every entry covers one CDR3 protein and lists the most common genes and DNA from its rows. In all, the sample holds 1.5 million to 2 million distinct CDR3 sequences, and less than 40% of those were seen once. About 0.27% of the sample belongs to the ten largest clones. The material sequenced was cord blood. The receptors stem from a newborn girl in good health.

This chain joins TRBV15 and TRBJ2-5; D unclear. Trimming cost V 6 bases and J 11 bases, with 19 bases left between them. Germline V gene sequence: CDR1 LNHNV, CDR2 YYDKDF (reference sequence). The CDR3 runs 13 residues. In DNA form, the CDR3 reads TGTGCCACCAGTAGTTCTAGAGTCAATGAGCAGTACTTC. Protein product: CATSSSRVNEQYF.

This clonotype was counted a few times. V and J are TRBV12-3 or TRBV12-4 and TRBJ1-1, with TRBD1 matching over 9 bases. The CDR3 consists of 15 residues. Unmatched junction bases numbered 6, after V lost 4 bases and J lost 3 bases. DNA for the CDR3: TGTGCCAGCAGTTCCGCGGACAGGGGCTACACTGAAGCTTTCTTT. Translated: CASSSADRGYTEAFF.

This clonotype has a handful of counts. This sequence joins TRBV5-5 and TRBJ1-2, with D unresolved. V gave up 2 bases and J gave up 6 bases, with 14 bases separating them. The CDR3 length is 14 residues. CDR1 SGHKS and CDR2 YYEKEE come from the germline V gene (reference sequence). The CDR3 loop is CASSLYVGMHGYTF. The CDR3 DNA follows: TGTGCCAGCAGCTTATATGTAGGGATGCATGGCTACACCTTC.

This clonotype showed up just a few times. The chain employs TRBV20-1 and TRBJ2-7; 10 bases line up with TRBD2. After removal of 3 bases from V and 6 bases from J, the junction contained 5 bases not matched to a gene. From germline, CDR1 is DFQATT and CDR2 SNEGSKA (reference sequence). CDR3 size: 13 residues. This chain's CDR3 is CSARGRLAGEQYF. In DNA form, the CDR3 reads TGCAGTGCTAGGGGGAGACTAGCGGGCGAGCAGTACTTC.

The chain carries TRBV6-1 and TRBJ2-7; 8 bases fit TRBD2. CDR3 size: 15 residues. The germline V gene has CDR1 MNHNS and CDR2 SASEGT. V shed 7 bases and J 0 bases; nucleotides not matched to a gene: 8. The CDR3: CASTRTSGNSYEQYF. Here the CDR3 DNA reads TGTGCCAGCACCCGAACTAGCGGAAACTCCTACGAGCAGTACTTC.

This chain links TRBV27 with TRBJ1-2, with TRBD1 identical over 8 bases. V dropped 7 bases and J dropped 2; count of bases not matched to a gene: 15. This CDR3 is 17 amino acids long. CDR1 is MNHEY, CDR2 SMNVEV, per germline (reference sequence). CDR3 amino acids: CASTNDHGQGRNYGYTF. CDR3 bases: TGTGCCAGCACCAATGACCACGGACAGGGTAGGAACTATGGCTACACCTTC.

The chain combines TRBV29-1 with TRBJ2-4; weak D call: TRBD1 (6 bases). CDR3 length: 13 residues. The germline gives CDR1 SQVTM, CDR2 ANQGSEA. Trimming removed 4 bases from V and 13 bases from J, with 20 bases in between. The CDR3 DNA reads TGCAGCGTTGGAAACCCCGGACCAGGGGAGCAGTACTTC. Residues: CSVGNPGPGEQYF.

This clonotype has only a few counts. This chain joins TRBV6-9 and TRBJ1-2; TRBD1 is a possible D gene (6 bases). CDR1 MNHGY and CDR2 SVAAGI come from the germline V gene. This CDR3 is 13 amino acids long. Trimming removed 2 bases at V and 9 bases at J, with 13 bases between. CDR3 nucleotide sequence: TGTGCCAGCAGTTATGTGGGGGCTTGGAGCTACACCTTC. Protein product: CASSYVGAWSYTF.

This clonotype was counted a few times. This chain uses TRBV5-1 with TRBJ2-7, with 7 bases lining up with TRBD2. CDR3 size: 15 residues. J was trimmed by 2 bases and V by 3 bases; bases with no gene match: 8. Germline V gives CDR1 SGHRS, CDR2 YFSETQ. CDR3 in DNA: TGCGCCAGCAGCTACGCGGCGGGGGAAGCCTACGAGCAGTACTTC. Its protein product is CASSYAAGEAYEQYF.

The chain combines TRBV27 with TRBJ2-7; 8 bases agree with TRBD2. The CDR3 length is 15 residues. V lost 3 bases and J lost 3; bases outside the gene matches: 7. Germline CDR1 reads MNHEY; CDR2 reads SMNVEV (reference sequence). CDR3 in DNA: TGTGCCAGCAGTTTGGCAGCGGGAGCCTTCTACGAGCAGTACTTC. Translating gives CASSLAAGAFYEQYF.

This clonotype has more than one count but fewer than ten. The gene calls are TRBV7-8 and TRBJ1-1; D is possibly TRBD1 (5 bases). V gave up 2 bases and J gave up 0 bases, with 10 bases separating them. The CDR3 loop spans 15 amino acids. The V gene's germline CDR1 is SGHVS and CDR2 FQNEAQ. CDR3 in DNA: TGTGCCAGCAGCTTAACTCCGGGACTGAACACTGAAGCTTTCTTT. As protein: CASSLTPGLNTEAFF. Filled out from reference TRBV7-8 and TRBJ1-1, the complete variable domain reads GAGVSQSPRYKVAKRGQDVALRCDPISGHVSLFWYQQALGQGPEFLTYFQNEAQLDKSGLPSDRFFAERPEGSVSTLKIQRTQQEDSAVYLCASSLTPGLNTEAFFGQGTRLTVV.

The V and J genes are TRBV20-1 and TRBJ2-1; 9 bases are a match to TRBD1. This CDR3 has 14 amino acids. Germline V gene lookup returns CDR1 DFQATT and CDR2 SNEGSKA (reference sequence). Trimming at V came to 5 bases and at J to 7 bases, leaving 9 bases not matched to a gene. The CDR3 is CSAPGQGFRNEQFF. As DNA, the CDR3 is TGCAGTGCTCCGGGACAGGGCTTTAGGAATGAGCAGTTCTTC.

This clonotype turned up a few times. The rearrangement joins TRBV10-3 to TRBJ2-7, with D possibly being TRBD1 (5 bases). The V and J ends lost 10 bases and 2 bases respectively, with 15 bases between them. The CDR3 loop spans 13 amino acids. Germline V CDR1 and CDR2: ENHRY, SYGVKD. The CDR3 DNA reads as TGTGCCACGCAGGGTAGGTCCCCCTACGAGCAGTACTTC. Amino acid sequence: CATQGRSPYEQYF.

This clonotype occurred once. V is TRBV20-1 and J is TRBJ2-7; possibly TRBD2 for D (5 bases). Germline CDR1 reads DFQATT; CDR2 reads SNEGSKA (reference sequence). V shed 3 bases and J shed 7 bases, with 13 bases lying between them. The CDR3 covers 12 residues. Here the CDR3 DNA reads TGCAGTGCTAGGGGAGATACCCCTGAGCAGTACTTC. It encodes CSARGDTPEQYF.

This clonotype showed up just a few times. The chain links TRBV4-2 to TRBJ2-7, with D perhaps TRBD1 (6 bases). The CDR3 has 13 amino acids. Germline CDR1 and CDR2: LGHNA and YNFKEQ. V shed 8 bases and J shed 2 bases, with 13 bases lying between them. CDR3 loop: CASRGQPTYEQYF. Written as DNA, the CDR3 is TGTGCCAGCCGTGGACAGCCTACCTACGAGCAGTACTTC.

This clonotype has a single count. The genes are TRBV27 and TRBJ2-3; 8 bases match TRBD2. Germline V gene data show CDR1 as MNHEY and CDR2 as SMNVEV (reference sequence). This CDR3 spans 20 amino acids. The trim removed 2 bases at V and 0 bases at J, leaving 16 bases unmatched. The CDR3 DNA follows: TGTGCCAGCAGTTTAGGACTTTTTCGGACTAGCAGAAATAGCACAGATACGCAGTATTTT. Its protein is CASSLGLFRTSRNSTDTQYF.

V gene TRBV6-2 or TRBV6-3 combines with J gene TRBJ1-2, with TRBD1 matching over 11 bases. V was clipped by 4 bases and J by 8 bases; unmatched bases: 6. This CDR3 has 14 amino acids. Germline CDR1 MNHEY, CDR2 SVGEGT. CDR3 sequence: CASSFTGTGGGYTF. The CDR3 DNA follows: TGTGCCAGCAGTTTTACCGGGACAGGGGGAGGCTACACCTTC.

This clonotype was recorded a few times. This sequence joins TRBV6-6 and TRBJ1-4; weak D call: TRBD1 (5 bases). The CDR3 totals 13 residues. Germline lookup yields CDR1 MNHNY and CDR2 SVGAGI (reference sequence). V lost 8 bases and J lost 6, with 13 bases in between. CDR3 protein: CASRGRVDEKLFF. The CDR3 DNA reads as TGTGCCAGCCGCGGCAGGGTGGATGAAAAACTGTTTTTT.

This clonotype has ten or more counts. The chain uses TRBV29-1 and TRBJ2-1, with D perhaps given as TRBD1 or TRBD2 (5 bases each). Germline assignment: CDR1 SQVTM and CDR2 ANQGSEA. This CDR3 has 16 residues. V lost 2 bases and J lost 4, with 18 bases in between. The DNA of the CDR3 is TGCAGCGTTGAACCCCTAGGACGGGGACCATACAATGAGCAGTTCTTC. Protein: CSVEPLGRGPYNEQFF.